The rows below give T cell receptor beta chains drawn from one sample of a study of T-cell memory formation after mild COVID-19. TCRdb processed the 5' RACE reads anew with MiXCR; each CDR3 protein has one entry. The table includes approximately 250,000 distinct CDR3 sequences, roughly 15% detected once. What was sequenced was PBMCs or a T cell subset sorted from them (not recorded which). The receptors were sampled from a man between 18 and 29 years old who had mild COVID-19 (a few samples of this study predate the infection). Cell type and time point are not known. The conserved cysteine and the conserved F or W are not part of the CDR3 here. Clone size is not always given. Where it is, it says once, few, many or a class for expanded clones.

v_call: TRBV29-1; clone_size: -; cdr3_aa: SVEQTGGGNTIY
v_call: TRBV12-3/TRBV12-4; clone_size: few; cdr3_aa: ASSTDPSRADTQY
v_call: TRBV4-1; clone_size: few; cdr3_aa: ASSQAAQSGVTQY
v_call: TRBV6-2/TRBV6-3; clone_size: -; cdr3_aa: ASSYRQISYNEQF
v_call: TRBV9; clone_size: few; cdr3_aa: ASSSTGGQVRETQY
v_call: TRBV6-5; clone_size: -; cdr3_aa: ASRPGQGALNTEAF
v_call: TRBV7-9; clone_size: -; cdr3_aa: ASSLVLGSYEQY
v_call: TRBV3-1; clone_size: few; cdr3_aa: ASSQAGTGWSEAF
v_call: TRBV12-3/TRBV12-4; clone_size: -; cdr3_aa: ASSPLGADEQY
v_call: TRBV19; clone_size: -; cdr3_aa: ASSIRAGSTDTQY
v_call: TRBV20-1; clone_size: few; cdr3_aa: SAFGNSPLH
v_call: TRBV7-3; clone_size: -; cdr3_aa: ASSPSQGDEQY
v_call: TRBV4-1; clone_size: few; cdr3_aa: ASSHFHPDTQY
v_call: TRBV12-3/TRBV12-4; clone_size: -; cdr3_aa: ASTSGPYGYT
v_call: TRBV27; clone_size: -; cdr3_aa: ASSSAGTDNTEAF
v_call: TRBV5-5; clone_size: -; cdr3_aa: ASSLSDRGHGYT
v_call: TRBV29-1; clone_size: -; cdr3_aa: SAEGPADGTQY
v_call: TRBV20-1; clone_size: -; cdr3_aa: SASRPKRISYNEQF
v_call: TRBV7-8; clone_size: few; cdr3_aa: ASSLDRFSRRSNQPQH
v_call: TRBV6-5; clone_size: many; cdr3_aa: ASSYLASTDTQY
v_call: TRBV6-2/TRBV6-3; clone_size: -; cdr3_aa: ASSYGIDEQY
v_call: TRBV4-3; clone_size: -; cdr3_aa: ASSQELARGYEQY
v_call: TRBV15; clone_size: -; cdr3_aa: ATSRDRGGGTEAF
v_call: TRBV7-2; clone_size: -; cdr3_aa: ASSLALLAGGWSYNEQF
v_call: TRBV15; clone_size: -; cdr3_aa: ATTTGGNEQF
v_call: TRBV28; clone_size: few; cdr3_aa: ASTIRRLAGGAPNTGELF
v_call: TRBV7-2; clone_size: many; cdr3_aa: ASQGDGYGYT
v_call: TRBV6-1; clone_size: -; cdr3_aa: ASNPSGATTDTQY
v_call: TRBV20-1; clone_size: few; cdr3_aa: SARQGVNIQY
v_call: TRBV6-2/TRBV6-3; clone_size: -; cdr3_aa: ASSARPGRTSGQY
v_call: TRBV15; clone_size: few; cdr3_aa: ATSAGTYYTDTQY